The clone carrying this T cell receptor (beta chain) was counted between two and nine times. Its antigen is still unknown. Germline V gene sequence: CDR1 SQVTM, CDR2 ANQGSEA. There are 13 residues in the CDR3. Trimming took off 6 bases at V and 0 bases at J, with 8 bases between the two ends. These data belong to a study of CD8+ T cells in alopecia areata. Study details: For treated patients, severity scores reflected the percentage of scalp area affected. Study outcomes and limitations: When scalp samples are sequenced, resident alphabeta T cells of normal skin are also captured.

Extraction of RNA preceded its reverse transcription into cDNA, which served as the sequencing template. Here immunoSEQ multiplex PCR was the method, and the copy in TCRdb shows in-frame clones only, minus some. Among around 170,000 clones listed, 40% to 55% were seen once. Treatment noted: oral pan-JAK inhibitor, 5-10 mg twice daily. PBMCs yielded sorted CD4+ and CD8+ T cells. This chain links TRBV29-1 with TRBJ2-2; D is undetermined. The TCR was taken from a human donor with alopecia areata. This specimen consisted of CD8+ T cells sorted from blood, obtained around week 53, from a patient treated with tofacitinib. In DNA, the CDR3 is TGCAGCGTAGAAACTACGAACACCGGGGAGCTGTTTTTT. It is translated as CSVETTNTGELFF.